This T cell receptor beta chain was retrieved from a study of blood T cells in healthy people across ages (dated by TCRdb to between 2015 and 2016). Turning to the overall study: In model experiments, template switching captured roughly one uniquely barcoded TCR beta cDNA molecule for every two T cells. Using the same blood draw, the study looked at two additional independent replicas of 1 million unique cDNA reads for two donors, one aged 18 to 30 and the other aged 80 or older. To track age-related changes in TCR beta repertoire diversity, the study relied on deep sequencing normalized with unique cDNA molecular identifiers. Four age groups were formed from the donors: young (average around 15 years), middle-aged (just under 40), aged (roughly 59) and long-lived (more than 75). Study-wide conclusions, independent of this receptor: Estimates of total diversity based on one million sequenced T cells were regarded as lower bounds and as underestimates. Because profiling used bulk unsorted PBMCs, naive and antigen-experienced compartments could not be compared conclusively. Because the CMV infection status of the donors was unknown, age-related changes in expanded clonotypes may potentially have been confounded. Compared with the aged group, the long-lived group had more naive CD4+ T cells, fewer expanded clones and increased TCR diversity, suggesting age selection. The percentage of naive T cells measured by flow cytometry correlated strongly with observed TCR beta diversity. As age increased, observed TCR beta diversity per million T cells dropped in a roughly linear way, and a significant reduction was already evident by age about 40.

Systemically healthy Caucasian individuals from Russia, 35 to 50 in total and aged roughly 6 to 100 years, were included as donors. Each donor gave ten milliliters of peripheral blood, collected into EDTA-treated Vacutainer tubes. Ficoll-Paque density-gradient centrifugation was used to isolate PBMCs, with at least 6.5 million per sample. Trizol reagent was used to extract total RNA from the PBMCs, yielding at least 5.5 micrograms per sample. Naive CD45RAhigh/CD27high T cell percentages were measured by flow cytometry on a PBMC aliquot from every donor. Libraries came from 5' RACE. The sample was run on an Illumina HiSeq 2500. A second PCR of roughly 6 to 12 cycles was performed with a sample-barcoded 5' primer and a J-beta primer mix. A template-switch 5' adaptor carrying 12 random nucleotides introduced a unique molecular identifier onto each TCR beta cDNA molecule. At least 3 million CDR3-containing paired-end reads were obtained from each sample. First-strand cDNA synthesis was performed from all RNA using the Mint cDNA synthesis kit, with priming by a TRBC-specific oligonucleotide. All cDNA was treated with uracil-DNA glycosylase and then went through a first 18-cycle PCR with the universal primers M1SS and BC2_uni_R. In the authors' own workflow: Each sample was normalized by randomly selecting 1 million high-quality reads, each carrying a distinct molecular identifier. Instead of being binned into consensus sequences, reads with shared molecular identifiers were discarded. MiTCR, with a Q25 quality threshold and the strictest error-elimination algorithm, was used for CDR3 identification, clonotype clustering and error correction. Lower-bound total TCR beta diversity was estimated with a nonparametric unseen species model using Euler transformation. TCRdb reprocessed the public reads (quality trimming at Q25 with fastp, clone calling with MiXCR) and kept in-frame beta chains. Every distinct CDR3 protein forms one entry, paired with its most common genes and DNA. TCRdb assigned the V and J calls; the authors' analysis was not used. In this sample the table shows about 780,000 distinct CDR3 sequences, about 26% of which occur a single time. Of the sample, 3% is held by the ten largest clones.

Concerning this clonotype: It has no known antigen specificity. Base quality data are lacking; no much larger clone is found one base away.

These data were also reused for a study on T cells of mothers and their children. As the second study states: Nine systemically healthy Caucasian individuals, comprising three mothers and their six children, were included as donors. cDNA synthesis consumed the entire amount of extracted RNA, loaded at approximately 1.4 ug RNA in each 15 ul reaction. In the second PCR, sample barcodes and 2-4 random nucleotides were introduced via the M1S primer. More than 8 million TCR beta CDR3 reads were obtained from each mother, and about 3 million reads were obtained from each child. Thymic selection similarly shapes TCR recombination output in related and unrelated pairs, with minor effect from inherited differences. Normalized repertoire overlap was always found to be slightly, but never significantly, higher in related mother-child pairs than in unrelated mother-child pairs. Persistent microchimeric T cell clones were not detected, at a sensitivity of 85 to 100 clones per million clonotypes. The study used deep NGS to compare TCR beta repertoires of mothers and children, seeking features distinguishing related mother-child pairs from unrelated individuals. The mean age was roughly 36 +/- 4 years for the mothers and approximately 11 +/- 4 years for the children. After adapter ligation with NEBNext reagents, the libraries were sequenced on Illumina HiSeq 2000 with 100+100 nt paired-end reads. To avoid cross-contamination, the mother libraries and the child libraries were prepared a month apart and sequenced in separate runs. Between about 500,000 and 2,100,000 distinct TCR beta clonotypes were identified per donor. Naive TCR beta clonotypes were estimated from low-frequency clonotypes matched to each donor's FACS-determined naive share, without sorting.

This receptor was identified in a boy aged 10-17 years in good health. The specimen was blood.

In nucleotide form, the sequence is TGTGCCAGCAGCCTGACAGGGTCGGGAGCAGACACTGAAGCTTTCTTT. Its protein product is CASSLTGSGADTEAFF. The receptor chain draws on TRBV7-9 and TRBJ1-1; TRBD1 lines up with 7 middle nucleotides. CDR3 length: 16 amino acids, cysteine to phenylalanine. The CDR3 DNA has 48 bases and is translated from base 1. For this chain, trimming is 5 bases at the V end and 3 bases at the J end, and the number of junction bases without a gene match is 12. As encoded in the germline V gene (reference sequence), CDR1 is SEHNR while CDR2 is FQNEAQ.